Shown below are 9 T cell receptor beta chains from a single sample sequenced in a study of cytomegalovirus exposure and HLA in healthy donors. TCRdb's table, derived via immunoSEQ multiplex PCR, lists solely in-frame clones and lacks some. The sample records some 210,000 clones, around 87% being singletons. Sequenced input: PBMCs. The receptor source for this set is a woman younger than 35 in good health and CMV-seropositive.

The chain couples TRBV5-1 to TRBJ2-3; D is unresolved. This CDR3 has 12 residues. Trimming stripped 4 bases from V and 2 bases from J, with 5 bases between. Germline lookup yields CDR1 SGHRS and CDR2 YFSETQ. The CDR3 reads CASSQNTDTQYF. CDR3 nucleotide sequence: TGCGCCAGCAGCCAAAACACAGATACGCAGTATTTT.

This clone has only one observation. In nucleotides, the CDR3 is TGTGCCAGCAGCAGAAGGACTAGCACCAATGAGCAGTTCTTC. It translates to CASSRRTSTNEQFF. The rearrangement uses TRBV5-4 and TRBJ2-1; 8 positions agree with TRBD2. The CDR3 consists of 14 residues. Germline-derived CDR1 and CDR2 are SGHNT and YYREEE (reference sequence). J was trimmed by 6 bases and V by 4 bases; bases with no gene match: 6. The full variable domain, completed using reference TRBV5-4 and TRBJ2-1, is ETGVTQSPTHLIKTRGQQVTLRCSSQSGHNTVSWYQQALGQGPQFIFQYYREEENGRGNFPPRFSGLQFPNYSSELNVNALELDDSALYLCASSRRTSTNEQFFGPGTRLTVL.

The chain employs TRBV10-1 and TRBJ1-1; no clear D gene. Looked up from germline, CDR1 is WNHNN and CDR2 is SYGVQD (reference sequence). Trimming left V 10 bases short and J 4 bases short, with 22 bases between. CDR3 length: 15 amino acids. This CDR3 reads CATSPTLLGSTEAFF. The CDR3 nucleotides are TGCGCCACCTCACCGACTCTTCTTGGGAGCACTGAAGCTTTCTTT.

This clone was recorded a few times. The chain couples TRBV28 to TRBJ2-7, with TRBD2 matching over 7 bases. Germline CDR1 and CDR2: MDHEN and SYDVKM. This CDR3 is 15 amino acids long. The V gene end was trimmed by 6 bases and the J gene end by 2 bases; junction bases not matched to a gene: 10. CDR3 in DNA: TGTGCCAGCAGCAGAACCGGGGCGGGAGCCTACGAGCAGTACTTC. Translating gives CASSRTGAGAYEQYF.

The chain combines TRBV7-9 with TRBJ2-7, with D possibly matching TRBD2 (6 bases). V was pared by 5 bases and J by 7 bases, with 18 bases between. The V gene's germline CDR1 is SEHNR and CDR2 FQNEAQ (reference sequence). The CDR3 is 14 amino acids. The CDR3 DNA sequence: TGTGCCAGCAGCCCACGAGACGGGAGTTGGGAGCAGTACTTC. This encodes CASSPRDGSWEQYF.

This chain links TRBV14 with TRBJ1-1; 7 bases agree with TRBD1. Trimming took 3 bases from V and 3 from J; bases not matched to a gene: 7. Per the germline V gene, CDR1 is SGHDN and CDR2 is FVKESK. The CDR3 consists of 15 residues. In DNA, the CDR3 is TGTGCCAGCAGCCAGCGACAGGGTGTTGACACTGAAGCTTTCTTT. Protein: CASSQRQGVDTEAFF.

A remark on this clone: Other DNA sequences of this sample code for an identical CDR3. The V gene is TRBV28, the J gene TRBJ1-1; no definite D call. CDR1 MDHEN and CDR2 SYDVKM come from the germline V gene. This CDR3 is 12 amino acids long. The V end lost 3 bases, the J end lost 4 bases, and 6 bases lay between the germline ends. The CDR3 DNA reads as TGTGCCAGCAGTTTTCGCGGCACTGAAGCTTTCTTT. This encodes CASSFRGTEAFF.

With respect to this clone: Other DNA sequences in this specimen translate into the identical CDR3. This chain joins TRBV5-1 and TRBJ2-2; a possible D gene is TRBD1 (6 bases). Per the germline V gene, CDR1 is SGHRS and CDR2 is YFSETQ. The CDR3 is 14 amino acids. V was shortened by 0 bases and J by 4 bases, with 7 bases between the two germline ends. The CDR3 nucleotides are TGCGCCAGCAGCTTGGGGGGGCTCACCGGGGAGCTGTTTTTT. It encodes CASSLGGLTGELFF.

The chain employs TRBV5-6 and TRBJ2-4, with TRBD1 matching over 9 bases. Germline lookup yields CDR1 SGHDT and CDR2 YYEEEE. There are 17 residues in the CDR3. After removal of 1 base from V and 0 bases from J, the junction contained 5 bases not matched to a gene. CDR3 residues: CASSLKGQGGAKNIQYF. As DNA, the CDR3 is TGTGCCAGCAGCTTGAAGGGACAGGGTGGAGCCAAAAACATTCAGTACTTC.